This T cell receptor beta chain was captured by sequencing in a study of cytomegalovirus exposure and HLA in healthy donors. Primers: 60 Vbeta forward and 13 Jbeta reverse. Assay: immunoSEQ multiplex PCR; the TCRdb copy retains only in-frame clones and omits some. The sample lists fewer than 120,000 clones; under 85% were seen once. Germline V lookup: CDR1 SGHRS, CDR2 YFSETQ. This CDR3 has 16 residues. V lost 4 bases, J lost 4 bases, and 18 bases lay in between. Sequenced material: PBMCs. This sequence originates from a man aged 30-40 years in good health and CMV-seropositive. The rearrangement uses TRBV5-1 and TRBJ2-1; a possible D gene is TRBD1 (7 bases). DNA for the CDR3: TGCGCCAGCAGCACGCGGACAGGAGGGGATTACAATGAGCAGTTCTTC. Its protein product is CASSTRTGGDYNEQFF.